This T cell receptor beta chain emerged from a study of blood T cell repertoires in COVID-19. Overall study: Material from acute and convalescent COVID-19 was sourced from the United States, Italy and Spain. T cells, B-cell-depleted T cells, or PBMCs provided the cDNA or gDNA that served as material.

Method: immunoSEQ multiplex PCR; TCRdb's copy keeps in-frame clones and lacks some. The sample records about 260,000 clones, 75% to 90% being singletons. V shed 4 bases and J shed 0 bases, with 6 bases lying between them. CDR3 length equals 13 residues. Germline-derived CDR1 and CDR2 are SQVTM and ANQGSEA. Worth noting for this clone: Other DNA variants within this sample encode the same CDR3.

The sequence was obtained from a woman aged 40 to 50 who had recovered from COVID-19. The J gene is TRBJ1-4, the V gene TRBV29-1, with no clear D. The sample taken for sequencing was peripheral blood. In nucleotides, the CDR3 is TGCAGCGTTGCCCGTGCAACTAATGAAAAACTGTTTTTT. The encoded protein is CSVARATNEKLFF. Full variable domain (outside the CDR3, taken from reference TRBV29-1 and TRBJ1-4): SAVISQKPSRDICQRGTSLTIQCQVDSQVTMMFWYRQQPGQSLTLIATANQGSEATYESGFVIDKFPISRPNLTFSTLTVSNMSPEDSSIYLCSVARATNEKLFFGSGTQLSVL.